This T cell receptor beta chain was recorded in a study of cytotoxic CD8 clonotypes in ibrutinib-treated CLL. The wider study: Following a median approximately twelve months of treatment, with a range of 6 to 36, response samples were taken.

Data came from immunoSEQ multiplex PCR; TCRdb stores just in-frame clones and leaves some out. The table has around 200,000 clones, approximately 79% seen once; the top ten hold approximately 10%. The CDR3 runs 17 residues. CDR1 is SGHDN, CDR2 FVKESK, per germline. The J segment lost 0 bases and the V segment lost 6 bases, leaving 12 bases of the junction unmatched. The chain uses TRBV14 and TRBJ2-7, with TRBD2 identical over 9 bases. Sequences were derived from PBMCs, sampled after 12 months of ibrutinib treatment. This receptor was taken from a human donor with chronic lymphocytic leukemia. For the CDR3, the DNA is TGTGCCAGCAGTACTGGGGCTCAGCGGGGGGTCTCCTACGAGCAGTACTTC. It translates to CASSTGAQRGVSYEQYF.